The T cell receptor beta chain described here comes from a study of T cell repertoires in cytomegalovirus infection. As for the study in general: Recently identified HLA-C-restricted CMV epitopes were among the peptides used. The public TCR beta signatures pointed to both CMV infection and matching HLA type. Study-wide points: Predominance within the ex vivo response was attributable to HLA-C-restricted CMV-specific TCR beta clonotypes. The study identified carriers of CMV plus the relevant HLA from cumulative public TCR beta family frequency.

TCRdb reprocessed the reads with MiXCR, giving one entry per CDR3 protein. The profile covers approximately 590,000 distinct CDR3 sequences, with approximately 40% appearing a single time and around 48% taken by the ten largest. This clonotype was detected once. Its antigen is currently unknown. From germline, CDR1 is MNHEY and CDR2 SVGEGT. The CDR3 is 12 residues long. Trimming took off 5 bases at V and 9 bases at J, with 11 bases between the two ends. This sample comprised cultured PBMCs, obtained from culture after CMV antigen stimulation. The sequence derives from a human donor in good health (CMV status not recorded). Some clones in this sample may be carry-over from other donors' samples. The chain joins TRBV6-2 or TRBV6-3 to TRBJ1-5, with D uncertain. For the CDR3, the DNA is TGTGCCAGCAGTCGGCGACACCCGCCCCAGCATTTT. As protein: CASSRRHPPQHF.